This T cell receptor beta chain stems from a study of a mutant IDH1 vaccine in newly diagnosed glioma. Time point indicated: week 5, during vaccination. Doses of 300 ug of mutant IDH1 20-mer peptide were given with topical imiquimod. Here immunoSEQ multiplex PCR was the method, and the copy in TCRdb shows in-frame clones only, minus some. The profile covers some 38,000 clones, with 78% appearing a single time and over 4.5% taken by the ten largest. In this sample, this clone turned up once. The target antigen is unknown. The clonotype comes from a man aged 40-49 years with glioma. Source: PBMCs, taken from a glioma patient whose treatment included an IDH1 peptide vaccine.

The CDR3 nucleotides are TGTGCCAGCAGCTTAGGGCTCCCGGGACTAGCGTTTCGGGAGACCCAGTACTTC. Protein: CASSLGLPGLAFRETQYF. V and J are TRBV5-4 and TRBJ2-5; 10 positions agree with TRBD2. The CDR3 spans 18 residues. The V segment lost 2 bases and the J segment 5 bases; nucleotides outside the gene matches: 15. Germline V gives CDR1 SGHNT, CDR2 YYREEE (reference sequence). The full variable domain, completed using reference TRBV5-4 and TRBJ2-5, is ETGVTQSPTHLIKTRGQQVTLRCSSQSGHNTVSWYQQALGQGPQFIFQYYREEENGRGNFPPRFSGLQFPNYSSELNVNALELDDSALYLCASSLGLPGLAFRETQYFGPGTRLLVL.